The T cell receptor (beta chain) under discussion was sequenced for a study of OX40 agonist ivuxolimab in advanced cancers. Study context: A partial response was reached by three patients: one with hepatocellular carcinoma and two with cutaneous melanoma. Notes on the study in general: Some nonresponders likewise displayed low normalized T-cell clonal expansion. There was clonal expansion of CD4+ and CD8+ blood T cells by week 6 at 0.1 to 3.0 mg/kg. Undetermined was the antigen specificity of the expanded peripheral T cells.

TCRdb's copy holds only in-frame clones and misses some; the assay was immunoSEQ multiplex PCR. The sample has 55,000 to 90,000 clones; approximately 80% are singletons. On this clone: Its antigen is not identified.

The germline V gene encodes CDR1 GTSNPN and CDR2 SVGIG (reference sequence). The CDR3 covers 14 residues. After removal of 4 bases from V and 10 bases from J, the junction contained 11 bases not matched to a gene. This chain connects TRBV30 to TRBJ2-1; 9 nucleotides align to TRBD1. The sequences come from CD4+ or CD8+ T cells sorted from blood, collected in a trial of the OX40 agonist ivuxolimab. This clonotype was sampled from an adult with an advanced solid tumor such as melanoma, head and neck, liver or kidney cancer. The CDR3 DNA sequence: TGTGCCTGGACGGGGACAGGGATTTTTGGAGAGCAGTTCTTC. It encodes CAWTGTGIFGEQFF.